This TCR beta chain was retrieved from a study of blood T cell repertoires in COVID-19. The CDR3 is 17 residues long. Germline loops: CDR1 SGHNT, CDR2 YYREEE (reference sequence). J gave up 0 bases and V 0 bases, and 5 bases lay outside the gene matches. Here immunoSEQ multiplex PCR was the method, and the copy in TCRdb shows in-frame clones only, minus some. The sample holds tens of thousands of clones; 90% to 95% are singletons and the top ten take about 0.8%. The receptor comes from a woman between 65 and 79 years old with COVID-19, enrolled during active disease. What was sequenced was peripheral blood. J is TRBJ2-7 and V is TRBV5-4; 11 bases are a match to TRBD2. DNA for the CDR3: TGTGCCAGCAGCTTGGGTCTAGCGGGAGGTTTCTCCTACGAGCAGTACTTC. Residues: CASSLGLAGGFSYEQYF.